The 32 T cell receptor beta chains presented below share a single source sample, sequenced in a study of cytomegalovirus exposure and HLA in healthy donors. Measured with immunoSEQ multiplex PCR; TCRdb has only the in-frame clones, and not every one. The sample lists some 130,000 clones, about 80% seen once, with less than 35% in the top ten. Sequenced input: PBMCs. Receptors originate from a man aged 25-45 years in good health and CMV-seropositive.

The sample holds one count of this clone. This chain uses TRBV5-4 with TRBJ1-2; 7 bases are shared with TRBD1. Per germline, CDR1 SGHNT and CDR2 YYREEE (reference sequence). The CDR3 length is 18 residues. Losses at the gene ends were 0 bases for V and 8 bases for J; bases not matched to a gene: 19. CDR3 sequence reads: CASSLGPSRGTDLRGYTF. CDR3 DNA sequence: TGTGCCAGCAGCTTGGGCCCGTCAAGGGGGACAGACCTGAGGGGCTACACCTTC.

This clone was seen only once. The V call is TRBV6-6, the J call TRBJ1-1; a weak D match, TRBD1 (5 bases). Deletions cut 7 bases from V and 3 bases from J, with 15 bases between. Germline lookup yields CDR1 MNHNY and CDR2 SVGAGI (reference sequence). The CDR3 loop spans 14 amino acids. CDR3 sequence (DNA): TGTGCCAGCATCCTCTCCGGGGGGGACACTGAAGCTTTCTTT. Translated, it gives CASILSGGDTEAFF.

The V gene is TRBV5-6, the J gene TRBJ2-6; 9 bases line up with TRBD1. From germline, CDR1 is SGHDT and CDR2 YYEEEE. Trimming at V came to 1 base and at J to 2 bases, leaving 7 bases not matched to a gene. This CDR3 is 18 amino acids long. This chain's CDR3 is CASSLQGTGSTGANVLTF. Written as DNA, the CDR3 is TGTGCCAGCAGCTTGCAAGGGACAGGGTCTACTGGGGCCAACGTCCTGACTTTC.

This rearrangement joins TRBV7-3 to TRBJ2-1, with 8 bases aligning to TRBD2. The CDR3 totals 16 residues. The V and J ends lost 5 bases and 0 bases, in that order; junction bases with no gene match: 6. The germline CDR1 and CDR2 sequences are SGHTA and FQGTGA. The CDR3 DNA follows: TGTGCCAGCAGCAGAACCGGGACTAGCTCCTACAATGAGCAGTTCTTC. As protein: CASSRTGTSSYNEQFF.

The J gene is TRBJ1-5, the V gene TRBV9, with 7 bases fitting TRBD1. J lost 7 bases, V lost 0 bases, and 4 bases had no gene match. Germline V gives CDR1 SGDLS, CDR2 YYNGEE. The CDR3 is 14 amino acids. The CDR3 nucleotides are TGTGCCAGCAGCGTAGGGACAGGACGCCAGCCCCAGCATTTT. As protein: CASSVGTGRQPQHF.

The chain carries TRBV19 and TRBJ1-4; D perhaps matches TRBD1 (6 bases). V was cut by 7 bases and J by 8 bases, with 20 bases left in between. Germline-derived CDR1 and CDR2 are LNHDA and SQIVND (reference sequence). The CDR3 has 15 residues. CDR3 in amino acids: CASTHGGAGAEKLFF. Written as DNA, the CDR3 is TGTGCCAGTACCCACGGGGGGGCAGGGGCCGAAAAACTGTTTTTT.

This sequence joins TRBV12-5 and TRBJ2-3; 11 nucleotides agree with TRBD2. Germline assignment: CDR1 LGHNT and CDR2 FRNRAP. The CDR3 totals 18 residues. V dropped 0 bases and J dropped 3; count of bases not matched to a gene: 8. CDR3: CASGLVQTSGVWTDTQYF. Here the CDR3 DNA reads TGTGCTAGTGGTTTGGTACAGACTAGCGGGGTGTGGACAGATACGCAGTATTTT.

The rearrangement uses TRBV30 and TRBJ1-2; TRBD1 might be the D (6 bases). Germline CDR1 is GTSNPN and CDR2 is SVGIG (reference sequence). The CDR3 totals 14 residues. Trimming pared 1 base from V and 8 bases from J, leaving 17 bases between. The CDR3 region has the DNA TGTGCCTGGAGTGCGATCAGGGGCGGGGGGGGCTACACCTTC. Encoded protein: CAWSAIRGGGGYTF.

The V gene is TRBV2, the J gene TRBJ2-3; no clear D gene. Germline CDR1 and CDR2: SNHLY and FYNNEI. The CDR3 spans 13 residues. V shed 5 bases and J shed 0 bases, with 6 bases lying between them. The DNA of the CDR3 is TGTGCCAGCAGTAAGGAGAGCACAGATACGCAGTATTTT. Translation gives CASSKESTDTQYF.

This clone turned up a few times. This rearrangement joins TRBV7-3 to TRBJ2-1, with D maybe TRBD1 (7 bases). The CDR3 is 14 amino acids. V dropped 6 bases and J dropped 2 bases, with 11 bases sitting between them. CDR1 is SGHTA, CDR2 FQGTGA, per germline. The CDR3 sequence: CASRRDSTYNEQFF. For the CDR3, the DNA is TGTGCCAGCAGGCGGGACAGTACCTACAATGAGCAGTTCTTC.

DNA of the CDR3: TGTGCCAGCAGTGAATGGGGACAGGGGCCCGTTCAAGAGACCCAGTACTTC. This sequence encodes CASSEWGQGPVQETQYF. The V and J genes are TRBV25-1 and TRBJ2-5, with 10 bases that match TRBD1. With V trimmed by 1 base and J by 2 bases, 7 bases remained unmatched. Germline-derived CDR1 and CDR2 are MGHDK and SYGVNS. The CDR3 consists of 17 residues.

The rearrangement links TRBV2 to TRBJ1-1; 8 bases are a match to TRBD1. The CDR3 sequence is 15 residues long. V gave up 6 bases and J gave up 1 base; unmatched junction bases: 7. CDR1 is SNHLY, CDR2 FYNNEI, per germline. The CDR3 region is CASRGQATRNTEAFF. CDR3 coding DNA: TGTGCCAGCAGGGGACAGGCAACAAGGAACACTGAAGCTTTCTTT.

V gene TRBV18 combines with J gene TRBJ2-2, with unresolved D. Trimming removed 6 bases from V and 4 bases from J, with 6 bases in between. CDR3 size: 12 residues. In germline, CDR1 is KGHSH, CDR2 LQKENI. The CDR3 sequence: CASSPVTGELFF. The DNA of the CDR3 is TGTGCCAGCTCCCCCGTCACCGGGGAGCTGTTTTTT.

This chain uses TRBV11-3 with TRBJ2-3, with 9 bases fitting TRBD1. Trimming took 4 bases from V and 2 from J; bases not matched to a gene: 4. This CDR3 spans 15 amino acids. Germline V gives CDR1 SGHNT, CDR2 YENEEA. In nucleotides, the CDR3 is TGTGCCAGCAGCTCCGGGACAGGGAACACAGATACGCAGTATTTT. Protein: CASSSGTGNTDTQYF. The full variable domain, in which reference TRBV11-3 and TRBJ2-3 provide the parts outside the CDR3, is EAGVVQSPRYKIIEKKQPVAFWCNPISGHNTLYWYLQNLGQGPELLIRYENEEAVDDSQLPKDRFSAERLKGVDSTLKIQPAELGDSAVYLCASSSGTGNTDTQYFGPGTRLTVL.

The V gene is TRBV9, the J gene TRBJ2-7; 7 nucleotides agree with TRBD1. The germline V gene encodes CDR1 SGDLS and CDR2 YYNGEE. CDR3 length: 15 amino acids. Trimming cost V 0 bases and J 5 bases; bases outside gene matches: 8. The CDR3 DNA is TGTGCCAGCAGCGTAGGCTTAGGGGGCCGCGACGAGCAGTACTTC. Its translation is CASSVGLGGRDEQYF. Full variable domain (remainder filled in from reference TRBV9 and TRBJ2-7): DSGVTQTPKHLITATGQRVTLRCSPRSGDLSVYWYQQSLDQGLQFLIQYYNGEERAKGNILERFSAQQFPDLHSELNLSSLELGDSALYFCASSVGLGGRDEQYFGPGTRLTVT.

This clone has more than one count but fewer than ten. This rearrangement joins TRBV10-2 to TRBJ2-5; D ambiguous. Trimming took 2 bases from V and 4 from J, leaving 11 bases between them. The germline V gene encodes CDR1 WSHSY and CDR2 SAAADI. CDR3 size: 14 residues. The CDR3: CASSEGEGSETQYF. CDR3 nucleotide sequence: TGCGCCAGCAGTGAGGGAGAAGGTTCAGAGACCCAGTACTTC.

This chain uses TRBV30 with TRBJ1-5; 8 nucleotides match TRBD1. With 0 bases clipped from V and 0 bases from J, the junction kept 4 bases outside the gene matches. The CDR3 has 16 residues. Germline-derived CDR1 and CDR2 are GTSNPN and SVGIG (reference sequence). The CDR3 bases are TGTGCCTGGAGTGTCGGGACAGGTTTTAGCAATCAGCCCCAGCATTTT. Protein product: CAWSVGTGFSNQPQHF.

Regarding this clone: Distinct nucleotide sequences in the sample also encode this CDR3. The CDR3 reads CASSLEGVSNQPQHF. The DNA of the CDR3 is TGCGCCAGCAGCTTGGAGGGGGTTAGCAATCAGCCCCAGCATTTT. This chain connects TRBV5-1 to TRBJ1-5, with D maybe TRBD1 (6 bases). The CDR3 consists of 15 residues. Trimming removed 0 bases at V and 0 bases at J, with 7 bases between. Germline lookup yields CDR1 SGHRS and CDR2 YFSETQ. Together with reference TRBV5-1 and TRBJ1-5, the CDR3 gives the full variable domain: KAGVTQTPRYLIKTRGQQVTLSCSPISGHRSVSWYQQTPGQGLQFLFEYFSETQRNKGNFPGRFSGRQFSNSRSEMNVSTLELGDSALYLCASSLEGVSNQPQHFGDGTRLSIL.

This chain connects TRBV27 to TRBJ2-7; 12 bases are shared with TRBD2. Trimming removed 3 bases from V and 7 bases from J; junction bases left unmatched: 7. The CDR3 consists of 15 residues. Germline lookup yields CDR1 MNHEY and CDR2 SMNVEV (reference sequence). CDR3 amino acids: CASSFLAGGPGEQYF. In DNA, the CDR3 is TGTGCCAGCAGTTTTCTAGCGGGAGGGCCGGGGGAGCAGTACTTC.

The rearrangement joins TRBV14 to TRBJ2-1; a weak D match, TRBD2 (6 bases). The V and J ends lost 5 bases and 7 bases respectively, with 12 bases between them. Germline assignment: CDR1 SGHDN and CDR2 FVKESK. This CDR3 has 13 residues. The CDR3 protein is CASSLLAPNEQFF. In DNA, the CDR3 is TGTGCCAGCAGCTTACTAGCTCCAAATGAGCAGTTCTTC.

In its sample, this clone was seen once. The chain has TRBV2 and TRBJ2-7, with D unresolved. The CDR3 sequence is 13 residues long. Between the trimmed V and J ends, which lost 2 bases and 2 bases, there was a span of 7 bases. From germline, CDR1 is SNHLY and CDR2 FYNNEI. CDR3 in amino acids: CASSEPEPYEQYF. The CDR3 DNA follows: TGTGCCAGCAGTGAACCGGAGCCCTACGAGCAGTACTTC.

This sequence joins TRBV4-2 and TRBJ1-2; the D is unclear. CDR3 length equals 16 residues. From germline, CDR1 is LGHNA and CDR2 YNFKEQ. The V end lost 0 bases, the J end lost 5 bases, and 16 bases lay between the germline ends. In DNA form, the CDR3 reads TGTGCCAGCAGCCAAGATAGAGCAGACCGGAGGTATGGCTACACCTTC. It codes for CASSQDRADRRYGYTF.

The chain carries TRBV5-1 and TRBJ2-1, with D tentatively TRBD2 (6 bases). CDR3 size: 14 residues. Trimming cost V 2 bases and J 1 base, with 7 bases left between them. In germline, CDR1 is SGHRS, CDR2 YFSETQ. The CDR3 protein is CASSFSGSYNEQFF. The CDR3 nucleotides read TGCGCCAGCAGCTTCAGCGGGTCCTACAATGAGCAGTTCTTC.

The genes are TRBV7-9 and TRBJ1-2, with TRBD1 identical over 12 bases. CDR1 and CDR2 (germline): SEHNR, FQNEAQ (reference sequence). The CDR3 consists of 16 residues. After removal of 5 bases from V and 7 bases from J, the junction contained 11 bases not matched to a gene. The CDR3 reads CASSDITGTGGFGYTF. The DNA for the CDR3 is TGTGCCAGCAGCGATATAACCGGGACAGGGGGCTTTGGCTACACCTTC.

The chain couples TRBV7-2 to TRBJ1-2; D is unclear. V lost 2 bases and J 4 bases, leaving 11 bases between the germline ends. The CDR3 is 14 residues long. The germline V gene encodes CDR1 SGHTA and CDR2 FQGNSA. This chain's CDR3 is CASSLSQDLYGYTF. In nucleotides, the CDR3 is TGTGCCAGCAGCTTATCCCAGGATCTCTATGGCTACACCTTC.

This clone was counted a few times. V usage is TRBV7-9 and J usage is TRBJ2-2; D possibly corresponds to TRBD1 (6 bases). The CDR3 totals 13 residues. V was clipped by 5 bases and J by 6 bases, with 10 bases between them. The germline V gene has CDR1 SEHNR and CDR2 FQNEAQ (reference sequence). Here the CDR3 DNA reads TGTGCCAGCAGCACAGGGTTCCCCGGGGAGCTGTTTTTT. Protein sequence: CASSTGFPGELFF.

This clone has only one observation. The gene calls are TRBV14 and TRBJ2-7; D may be TRBD2 (5 bases). Per the germline V gene, CDR1 is SGHDN and CDR2 is FVKESK. V gave up 1 base and J gave up 4 bases, with 8 bases separating them. The CDR3 covers 13 residues. CDR3 DNA sequence: TGTGCCAGCAGCCAAGTGCCGGGGTACGAGCAGTACTTC. Translation gives CASSQVPGYEQYF.

The rearrangement joins TRBV7-9 to TRBJ1-2; possibly TRBD1 for D (5 bases). There are 15 residues in the CDR3. Germline V lookup: CDR1 SEHNR, CDR2 FQNEAQ (reference sequence). Trimming stripped 5 bases from V and 4 bases from J, with 17 bases between. CDR3 protein: CASSDPWTFPYGYTF. CDR3 in DNA: TGTGCCAGCAGCGACCCTTGGACATTTCCCTATGGCTACACCTTC.

The genes are TRBV5-1 and TRBJ1-3; a weak D match, TRBD1 (5 bases). CDR3 size: 16 residues. With 1 base removed from V and 0 bases from J, the gap between germline ends came to 11 bases. CDR1 SGHRS and CDR2 YFSETQ come from the germline V gene. CDR3 in DNA: TGCGCCAGCAGCTTGCTTAGCCAGGGCTCTGGAAACACCATATATTTT. It is translated as CASSLLSQGSGNTIYF.

The rearrangement joins TRBV29-1 to TRBJ1-1, with D perhaps TRBD1 (5 bases). The germline V and J ends were trimmed by 5 bases and 1 base, with 8 bases remaining between them. CDR3 length equals 12 residues. Germline V gene data show CDR1 as SQVTM and CDR2 as ANQGSEA. DNA for the CDR3: TGCAGCGTTATAACAGGGAACACTGAAGCTTTCTTT. Its translation: CSVITGNTEAFF.

The genes are TRBV7-9 and TRBJ2-3, with a possible D match to TRBD1 (6 bases). CDR1 SEHNR and CDR2 FQNEAQ come from the germline V gene (reference sequence). The CDR3 has 15 residues. Trimming stripped 3 bases from V and 6 bases from J, with 16 bases between. The CDR3 protein is CASSFGGQVMDTQYF. CDR3 coding DNA: TGTGCCAGCAGCTTTGGGGGACAAGTGATGGATACGCAGTATTTT.

This clone was observed once. V usage is TRBV7-9 and J usage is TRBJ1-1, with TRBD1 identical over 9 bases. The germline V gene has CDR1 SEHNR and CDR2 FQNEAQ (reference sequence). With 5 bases clipped from V and 10 bases from J, the junction kept 8 bases outside the gene matches. There are 13 residues in the CDR3. The CDR3, as DNA: TGTGCCAGCAGCCACCGGACAGGGGTGGGAGCTTTCTTT. Amino acids: CASSHRTGVGAFF.